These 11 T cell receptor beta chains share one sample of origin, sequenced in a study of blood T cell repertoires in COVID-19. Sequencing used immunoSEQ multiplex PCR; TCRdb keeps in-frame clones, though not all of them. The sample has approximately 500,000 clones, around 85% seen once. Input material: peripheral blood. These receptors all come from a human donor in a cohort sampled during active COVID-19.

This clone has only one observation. CDR3 residues: CASSLTGGHQPQHF. CDR3 nucleotides: TGTGCCAGCAGTCTGACAGGGGGCCATCAGCCCCAGCATTTT. This chain connects TRBV2 to TRBJ1-5, with 10 bases aligning to TRBD1. Germline values: CDR1 SNHLY, CDR2 FYNNEI. The CDR3 loop spans 14 amino acids. V lost 5 bases, J lost 5 bases, and 3 bases stayed unmatched. The variable domain in full, completed from reference TRBV2 and TRBJ1-5, reads EPEVTQTPSHQVTQMGQEVILRCVPISNHLYFYWYRQILGQKVEFLVSFYNNEISEKSEIFDDQFSVERPDGSNFTLKIRSTKLEDSAMYFCASSLTGGHQPQHFGDGTRLSIL.

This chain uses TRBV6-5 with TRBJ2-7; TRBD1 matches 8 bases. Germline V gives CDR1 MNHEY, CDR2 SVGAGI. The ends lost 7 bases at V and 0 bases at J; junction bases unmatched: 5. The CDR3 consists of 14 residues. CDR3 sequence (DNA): TGTGCCAGCACCCCCAGGGGGCTCTCCTACGAGCAGTACTTC. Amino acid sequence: CASTPRGLSYEQYF.

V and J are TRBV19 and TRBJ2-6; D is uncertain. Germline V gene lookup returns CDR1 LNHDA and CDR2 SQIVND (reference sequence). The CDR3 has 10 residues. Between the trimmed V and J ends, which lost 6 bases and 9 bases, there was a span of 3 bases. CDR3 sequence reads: CASSGNVLTF. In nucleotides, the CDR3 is TGTGCCAGTAGCGGCAACGTCCTGACTTTC.

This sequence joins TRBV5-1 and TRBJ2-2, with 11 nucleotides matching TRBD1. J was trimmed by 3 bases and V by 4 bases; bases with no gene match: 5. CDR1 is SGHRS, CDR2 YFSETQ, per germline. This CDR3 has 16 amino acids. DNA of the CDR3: TGCGCCAGCAGCCATCAGGGACAGGGGGACACCGGGGAGCTGTTTTTT. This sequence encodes CASSHQGQGDTGELFF.

The CDR3 DNA sequence: TGTGCCAGCAGCCCCAGCCCGACCGGGACCTACGAGCAGTACTTC. Its protein product is CASSPSPTGTYEQYF. The chain employs TRBV6-5 and TRBJ2-7; D perhaps matches TRBD2 (5 bases). Trimming took 6 bases from V and 2 from J, leaving 17 bases between them. The CDR3 spans 15 residues. Germline CDR1 MNHEY, CDR2 SVGAGI.

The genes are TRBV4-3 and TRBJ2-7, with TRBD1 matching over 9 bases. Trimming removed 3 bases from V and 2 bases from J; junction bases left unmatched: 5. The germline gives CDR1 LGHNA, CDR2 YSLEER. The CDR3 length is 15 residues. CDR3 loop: CASSQGQGHTYEQYF. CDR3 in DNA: TGCGCCAGCAGCCAGGGACAGGGCCATACCTACGAGCAGTACTTC.

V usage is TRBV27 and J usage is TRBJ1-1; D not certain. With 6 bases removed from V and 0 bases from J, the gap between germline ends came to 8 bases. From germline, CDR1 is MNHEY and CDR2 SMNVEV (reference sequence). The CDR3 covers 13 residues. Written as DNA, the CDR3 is TGTGCCAGCAGGAATTACTTGAACACTGAAGCTTTCTTT. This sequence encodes CASRNYLNTEAFF.

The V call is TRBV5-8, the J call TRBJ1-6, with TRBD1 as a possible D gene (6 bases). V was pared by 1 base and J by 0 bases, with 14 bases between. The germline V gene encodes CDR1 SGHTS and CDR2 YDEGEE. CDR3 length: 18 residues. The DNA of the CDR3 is TGTGCCAGCAGCTTGCCGGGACACTTGAGCTCCTATAATTCACCCCTCCACTTT. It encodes CASSLPGHLSSYNSPLHF.

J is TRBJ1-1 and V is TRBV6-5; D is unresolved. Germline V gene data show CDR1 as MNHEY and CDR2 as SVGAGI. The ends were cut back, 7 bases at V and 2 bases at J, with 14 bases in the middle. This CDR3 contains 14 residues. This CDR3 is CASTTRHINTEAFF. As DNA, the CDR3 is TGTGCCAGCACTACGAGACACATTAACACTGAAGCTTTCTTT.

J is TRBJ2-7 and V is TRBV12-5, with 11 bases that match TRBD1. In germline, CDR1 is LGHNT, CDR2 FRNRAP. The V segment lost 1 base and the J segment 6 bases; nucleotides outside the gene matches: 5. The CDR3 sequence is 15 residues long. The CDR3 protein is CASGLGDRGTSEQYF. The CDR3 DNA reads TGTGCTAGTGGTTTGGGGGACAGGGGGACCTCCGAGCAGTACTTC.

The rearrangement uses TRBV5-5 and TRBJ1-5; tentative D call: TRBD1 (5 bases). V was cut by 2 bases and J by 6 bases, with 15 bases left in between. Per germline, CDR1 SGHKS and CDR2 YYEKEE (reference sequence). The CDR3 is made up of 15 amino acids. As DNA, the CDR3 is TGTGCCAGCAGCTTTCACGGCCAGGGAGGTCAGCCCCAGCATTTT. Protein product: CASSFHGQGGQPQHF. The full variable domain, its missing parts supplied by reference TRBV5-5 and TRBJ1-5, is DAGVTQSPTHLIKTRGQQVTLRCSPISGHKSVSWYQQVLGQGPQFIFQYYEKEERGRGNFPDRFSARQFPNYSSELNVNALLLGDSALYLCASSFHGQGGQPQHFGDGTRLSIL.